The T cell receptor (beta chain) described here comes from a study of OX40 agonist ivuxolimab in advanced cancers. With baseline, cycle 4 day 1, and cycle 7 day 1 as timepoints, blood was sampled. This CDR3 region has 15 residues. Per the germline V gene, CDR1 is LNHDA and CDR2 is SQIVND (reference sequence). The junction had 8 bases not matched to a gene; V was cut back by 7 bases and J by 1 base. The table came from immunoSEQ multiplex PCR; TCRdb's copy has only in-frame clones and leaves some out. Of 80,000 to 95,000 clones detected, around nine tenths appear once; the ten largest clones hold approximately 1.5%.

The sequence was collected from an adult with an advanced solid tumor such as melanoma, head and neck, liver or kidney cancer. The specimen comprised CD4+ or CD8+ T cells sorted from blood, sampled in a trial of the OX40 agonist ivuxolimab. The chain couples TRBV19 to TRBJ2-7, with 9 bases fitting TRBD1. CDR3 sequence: CASKYGTGQSYEQYF. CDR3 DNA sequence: TGTGCCAGTAAATACGGGACAGGGCAATCCTACGAGCAGTACTTC.